Each of the 32 T cell receptor beta chains below was sequenced from the same sample in a study of response to subunit inactivated influenza vaccine. TCRdb reanalysed the RT-PCR reads using MiXCR and keeps one entry per CDR3 protein. The table lists a few hundred thousand distinct CDR3 sequences, approximately 11% of them singletons. These sequences were also reported in another study, on T cells expressing NK-cell markers. That work states: What made the TCR beta cDNA was 5'RACE template switching with UMIs.

The material was PBMCs from blood, obtained on the day of vaccination. Receptors were obtained from a man aged 50-59 years who received an inactivated influenza vaccine.

V gene TRBV12-3 or TRBV12-4 combines with J gene TRBJ2-3; no firm D call. The CDR3 spans 15 residues. With 2 bases removed from V and 2 bases from J, the gap between germline ends came to 11 bases. CDR3 in DNA: TGTGCCAGCAGTTTACTCGAGACCAACACAGATACGCAGTATTTT. Translation: CASSLLETNTDTQYF.

This clonotype has just one count. V and J are TRBV7-2 and TRBJ2-2, with TRBD2 identical over 7 bases. Germline CDR1 SGHTA, CDR2 FQGNSA. V shed 4 bases, J shed 3 bases, and the junction held 2 bases outside the gene matches. The CDR3 totals 14 residues. The CDR3 here is CASSYGGYTGELFF. The CDR3 coding sequence is TGTGCCAGCAGCTACGGGGGGTACACCGGGGAGCTGTTTTTT.

This clonotype was picked up a small number of times. The V and J genes are TRBV9 and TRBJ2-7; unclear D gene. Germline V gives CDR1 SGDLS, CDR2 YYNGEE. V was clipped by 0 bases and J by 2 bases, with 12 bases between them. CDR3 size: 15 residues. DNA of the CDR3: TGTGCCAGCAGCGTAGAGATTGGGGATGCCTACGAGCAGTACTTC. It specifies CASSVEIGDAYEQYF.

This clonotype appeared a single time. V gene TRBV6-1 combines with J gene TRBJ2-1; 16 bases are a match to TRBD2. V gave up 6 bases and J gave up 9 bases; unmatched junction bases: 11. Germline V gives CDR1 MNHNS, CDR2 SASEGT. The CDR3 sequence is 17 residues long. The CDR3 nucleotides read TGTGCCAGCAGCCACAGGGGACTAGCGGGGGGGCCGCCTGAGCAGTTCTTC. It codes for CASSHRGLAGGPPEQFF.

This clonotype has more than one count but fewer than ten. The chain recombines TRBV4-3 with TRBJ2-6; D remains ambiguous. Deletions cut 0 bases from V and 5 bases from J, with 20 bases between. Germline lookup yields CDR1 LGHNA and CDR2 YSLEER. CDR3 length equals 19 residues. CDR3 in DNA: TGCGCCAGCAGCCAAGATCGTCGCGGCAGTTCCTTTTGGGCCAACGTCCTGACTTTC. Protein: CASSQDRRGSSFWANVLTF.

The genes are TRBV12-3 or TRBV12-4 and TRBJ1-5; 7 nucleotides agree with TRBD1. The CDR3 loop spans 13 amino acids. The V and J ends lost 1 base and 15 bases, in that order; junction bases with no gene match: 9. CDR3 sequence (DNA): TGTGCCAGCAGTTTAGAGGGGGCCGCGGCTCTGCATTTT. This sequence encodes CASSLEGAAALHF.

The chain is built from TRBV5-1 and TRBJ2-7, with 8 bases lining up with TRBD2. The ends lost 5 bases at V and 6 bases at J; junction bases unmatched: 13. Per the germline V gene, CDR1 is SGHRS and CDR2 is YFSETQ. The CDR3 length is 15 residues. The CDR3 region has the DNA TGCGCCAGCAGGGAGGCGGGGGGTTTCACCTCCGAGCAGTACTTC. Translated, it gives CASREAGGFTSEQYF. Based on the CDR3 plus reference TRBV5-1 and TRBJ2-7, the full variable domain is KAGVTQTPRYLIKTRGQQVTLSCSPISGHRSVSWYQQTPGQGLQFLFEYFSETQRNKGNFPGRFSGRQFSNSRSEMNVSTLELGDSALYLCASREAGGFTSEQYFGPGTRLTVT.

The rearrangement links TRBV7-9 to TRBJ2-5; D is uncertain. The CDR3 length is 13 residues. Germline assignment: CDR1 SEHNR and CDR2 FQNEAQ (reference sequence). The ends were cut back, 2 bases at V and 3 bases at J, with 7 bases in the middle. The DNA of the CDR3 is TGTGCCAGCAGCTTATACAGTGAAGAGACCCAGTACTTC. It is translated as CASSLYSEETQYF.

This clonotype was recorded a few times. The chain carries TRBV5-1 and TRBJ1-2; TRBD1 aligns across 9 bases. Germline values: CDR1 SGHRS, CDR2 YFSETQ. Germline trimming cut 5 bases from V and 2 bases from J; bases unmatched to any gene: 4. CDR3 length: 14 residues. CDR3 sequence reads: CASRPGQGNYGYTF. The CDR3 DNA sequence: TGCGCCAGCAGACCAGGACAGGGGAACTATGGCTACACCTTC.

The chain recombines TRBV7-9 with TRBJ1-1, with TRBD1 matching over 8 bases. CDR1 is SEHNR and CDR2 is FQNEAQ in the germline V gene (reference sequence). With V trimmed by 0 bases and J by 3 bases, 6 bases remained unmatched. This CDR3 is built from 16 residues. For the CDR3, the DNA is TGTGCCAGCAGCTTAGCCAGGGGGCGCTGGGACACTGAAGCTTTCTTT. It translates to CASSLARGRWDTEAFF. Full variable domain (missing parts from reference TRBV7-9 and TRBJ1-1): DTGVSQNPRHKITKRGQNVTFRCDPISEHNRLYWYRQTLGQGPEFLTYFQNEAQLEKSRLLSDRFSAERPKGSFSTLEIQRTEQGDSAMYLCASSLARGRWDTEAFFGQGTRLTVV.

V and J are TRBV5-1 and TRBJ2-2; D perhaps matches TRBD1 (6 bases). The CDR3 sequence is 15 residues long. Germline V gives CDR1 SGHRS, CDR2 YFSETQ. Trimming shortened V by 4 bases and J by 5 bases, and 15 bases separated the two germline ends. The CDR3 region is CASSVLTGMTGELFF. The CDR3 nucleotides are TGCGCCAGCAGCGTTCTAACAGGGATGACCGGGGAGCTGTTTTTT. The full variable domain, rest sourced from reference TRBV5-1 and TRBJ2-2, is KAGVTQTPRYLIKTRGQQVTLSCSPISGHRSVSWYQQTPGQGLQFLFEYFSETQRNKGNFPGRFSGRQFSNSRSEMNVSTLELGDSALYLCASSVLTGMTGELFFGEGSRLTVL.

This clonotype was detected ten times or more. The chain has TRBV7-2 and TRBJ2-7, with 9 bases lining up with TRBD1. V lost 1 base to trimming and J lost 3 bases; unmatched junction nucleotides: 7. Germline V gene sequence: CDR1 SGHTA, CDR2 FQGNSA. The CDR3 extends over 16 amino acids. The CDR3 region is CASSLVPGQGNYEQYF. Here the CDR3 DNA reads TGTGCCAGCAGCTTAGTACCGGGACAGGGTAACTACGAGCAGTACTTC.

V is TRBV12-3 or TRBV12-4 and J is TRBJ2-3; TRBD1 matches at 12 bases. Trimming cost V 4 bases and J 2 bases; bases outside gene matches: 4. There are 16 residues in the CDR3. Here the CDR3 reads CASSSPGQGATDTQYF. Here the CDR3 DNA reads TGTGCCAGCAGTTCCCCGGGACAGGGGGCCACAGATACGCAGTATTTT.

The table lists this clonotype with many counts. The chain has TRBV11-1 and TRBJ1-6; 8 bases fit TRBD1. CDR1 SGHAT and CDR2 FQDESV come from the germline V gene (reference sequence). The CDR3 extends over 18 amino acids. Germline trimming cut 6 bases from V and 0 bases from J; bases unmatched to any gene: 10. The CDR3 loop reads CASRGGTGIGSYNSPLHF. The CDR3 nucleotides are TGTGCCAGCAGGGGCGGGACAGGTATCGGCTCCTATAATTCACCCCTCCACTTT.

This clonotype was seen only a few times. The chain carries TRBV29-1 and TRBJ2-7; 7 bases align to TRBD1. Losses at the gene ends were 2 bases for V and 7 bases for J; bases not matched to a gene: 14. The CDR3 spans 15 residues. From germline, CDR1 is SQVTM and CDR2 ANQGSEA. CDR3 sequence (DNA): TGCAGCGTTGAACGATCCGGGACAGCCTCGGGAGAGCAGTACTTC. It yields the protein CSVERSGTASGEQYF.

The CDR3 DNA reads TGCAGCGTTGAAGATGGGGACAGGGGTCTCTACGAGCAGTACTTC. Its translation is CSVEDGDRGLYEQYF. The chain is built from TRBV29-1 and TRBJ2-7; 10 bases line up with TRBD1. The CDR3 covers 15 residues. V shed 0 bases and J 3 bases; nucleotides not matched to a gene: 5. Germline V gene lookup returns CDR1 SQVTM and CDR2 ANQGSEA.

V is TRBV7-2 and J is TRBJ1-6, with TRBD1 identical over 7 bases. CDR3 length: 14 residues. Unmatched junction bases numbered 7, after V lost 5 bases and J lost 9 bases. CDR1 and CDR2 (germline): SGHTA, FQGNSA. CDR3 in DNA: TGTGCCAGCAGCACAAGACAGGGTGGTTCACCCCTCCACTTT. It yields the protein CASSTRQGGSPLHF.

Only a few counts were recorded for this clonotype. V usage is TRBV6-1 and J usage is TRBJ1-1, with D possibly being TRBD1 (5 bases). The CDR3 consists of 14 residues. Trimming removed 6 bases at V and 6 bases at J, with 17 bases between. Germline loops: CDR1 MNHNS, CDR2 SASEGT. The CDR3 here is CASSTTTGGAEAFF. The CDR3 region has the DNA TGTGCCAGCAGCACGACAACCGGGGGGGCTGAAGCTTTCTTT.

Only a few counts were recorded for this clonotype. The J gene is TRBJ2-4, the V gene TRBV28; D is perhaps TRBD2 (6 bases). The CDR3 is 18 amino acids. V was pared by 5 bases and J by 8 bases, with 28 bases between. The germline gives CDR1 MDHEN, CDR2 SYDVKM. The chain's CDR3 is CASSPIPVTALRRDIQYF. The CDR3 bases are TGTGCCAGCAGTCCCATCCCTGTAACAGCCCTGAGGAGGGACATTCAGTACTTC.

The rearrangement uses TRBV11-2 and TRBJ2-2; 8 nucleotides line up with TRBD1. Germline V gene sequence: CDR1 SGHAT, CDR2 FQNNGV. V shed 8 bases, J shed 2 bases, and the junction held 7 bases outside the gene matches. The CDR3 has 15 residues. The CDR3 reads CASFPTGVNTGELFF. The CDR3 region has the DNA TGTGCCAGCTTCCCGACAGGGGTCAACACCGGGGAGCTGTTTTTT.

The chain links TRBV6-2 or TRBV6-3 to TRBJ2-7; maybe TRBD1 (6 bases). V lost 7 bases and J lost 2, with 12 bases in between. The germline V gene has CDR1 MNHEY and CDR2 SVGEGT. The CDR3 sequence is 13 residues long. CDR3 coding DNA: TGTGCCAGCAAGACAGGAGAAACCTACGAGCAGTACTTC. Translation gives CASKTGETYEQYF.

This clonotype was detected ten times or more. The CDR3: CASSFLNEKLFF. For the CDR3, the DNA is TGTGCCAGCAGCTTCCTGAATGAAAAACTGTTTTTT. The genes are TRBV12-3 or TRBV12-4 and TRBJ1-4; unclear D gene. The V end was cut by 6 bases, the J end by 5 bases, with 7 bases between. The CDR3 contains 12 residues.

This chain joins TRBV11-2 and TRBJ2-7; no firm D call. Germline CDR1 SGHAT, CDR2 FQNNGV. CDR3 length: 12 residues. Deletions cut 6 bases from V and 6 bases from J, with 12 bases between. CDR3 sequence: CASSWGICEQYF. The CDR3, as DNA: TGTGCCAGCAGTTGGGGTATTTGCGAGCAGTACTTC.

The table lists this clonotype with a few counts. The chain has TRBV12-3 or TRBV12-4 and TRBJ2-6; 11 bases align to TRBD1. The CDR3 extends over 18 amino acids. With 6 bases clipped from V and 0 bases from J, the junction kept 7 bases outside the gene matches. As DNA, the CDR3 is TGTGCCAGCAGCTCCCCCGGGACAGGGGGCTCTGGGGCCAACGTCCTGACTTTC. Protein product: CASSSPGTGGSGANVLTF.

This clonotype was detected only a few times. This chain joins TRBV2 and TRBJ2-1, with TRBD2 identical over 10 bases. The CDR3 contains 14 residues. The germline gives CDR1 SNHLY, CDR2 FYNNEI. J lost 5 bases, V lost 3 bases, and 1 base had no gene match. As DNA, the CDR3 is TGTGCCAGCAGTGATCTAGCGGGGGACAATGAGCAGTTCTTC. This sequence encodes CASSDLAGDNEQFF.

J is TRBJ2-7 and V is TRBV5-1; D unclear. This CDR3 region has 12 residues. Germline V lookup: CDR1 SGHRS, CDR2 YFSETQ. Between the trimmed V and J ends, which lost 3 bases and 6 bases, there was a span of 10 bases. The CDR3 loop is CASSSGIREQYF. CDR3 DNA sequence: TGCGCCAGCAGCTCGGGTATACGCGAGCAGTACTTC.

In this sample, this clonotype turned up a few times. The chain employs TRBV20-1 and TRBJ2-7; 7 bases align to TRBD2. Germline-derived CDR1 and CDR2 are DFQATT and SNEGSKA (reference sequence). The CDR3 extends over 12 amino acids. V shed 4 bases, J shed 0 bases, and the junction held 0 bases outside the gene matches. CDR3 amino acids: CSAKRDSYEQYF. The CDR3, as DNA: TGCAGTGCTAAGCGGGACTCCTACGAGCAGTACTTC.

The chain uses TRBV19 and TRBJ2-3, with 12 positions matching TRBD2. CDR1 is LNHDA, CDR2 SQIVND, per germline (reference sequence). The V gene end was trimmed by 4 bases and the J gene end by 6 bases; junction bases not matched to a gene: 8. This CDR3 has 16 amino acids. The CDR3 sequence is CASSTHLAGGADTQYF. In DNA, the CDR3 is TGTGCCAGTAGTACCCACCTAGCGGGAGGGGCCGATACGCAGTATTTT.

The chain's CDR3 is CAWSVARANVLTF. Here the CDR3 DNA reads TGTGCCTGGAGTGTAGCAAGGGCCAACGTCCTGACTTTC. The chain combines TRBV30 with TRBJ2-6; D is unclear. V lost 0 bases to trimming and J lost 5 bases, with 5 bases between them. The length of the CDR3 is 13 residues. Per germline, CDR1 GTSNPN and CDR2 SVGIG (reference sequence).

This clonotype has more than one count but fewer than ten. Compared with germline, one end of the junction differs, possibly owing to a read error. This chain joins TRBV7-2 and TRBJ2-1; TRBD1 matches at 8 bases. Per the germline V gene, CDR1 is SGHTA and CDR2 is FQGNSA. CDR3 length: 12 amino acids. The CDR3 region has the DNA TGTGCCAGCAGCTCTCCGCCAACAGGGGGTCTCTTC. Translating it yields CASSSPPTGGLF.

This clonotype showed up just a few times. V usage is TRBV4-3 and J usage is TRBJ2-7, with a possible D match to TRBD2 (6 bases). The CDR3 covers 16 residues. Germline lookup yields CDR1 LGHNA and CDR2 YSLEER. Trimming stripped 1 base from V and 6 bases from J, with 19 bases between. The CDR3 DNA is TGCGCCAGCAGCCAAGTCCCTGGGGAGGTGGGGCGCGAGCAGTACTTC. It specifies CASSQVPGEVGREQYF.

V is TRBV7-2 and J is TRBJ1-1; maybe TRBD1 (5 bases). Trimming took off 5 bases at V and 4 bases at J, with 17 bases between the two ends. The V gene's germline CDR1 is SGHTA and CDR2 FQGNSA. This CDR3 has 15 residues. CDR3 sequence reads: CASSPWGEGSTEAFF. The CDR3 DNA sequence: TGTGCCAGCAGCCCCTGGGGGGAGGGTAGCACTGAAGCTTTCTTT. Together with reference TRBV7-2 and TRBJ1-1, the CDR3 gives the full variable domain: GAGVSQSPSNKVTEKGKDVELRCDPISGHTALYWYRQSLGQGLEFLIYFQGNSAPDKSGLPSDRFSAERTGGSVSTLTIQRTQQEDSAVYLCASSPWGEGSTEAFFGQGTRLTVV.